This note documents a single TCR beta chain sequence. The sample originates from a study of CD8 T cells in Susac syndrome. The trim removed 3 bases at V and 4 bases at J, leaving 3 bases unmatched. Germline CDR1 reads SGHNT; CDR2 reads YYREEE (reference sequence). The CDR3 has 13 amino acids. Random hexamers served to reverse transcribe roughly 0.45 to 1 ug RNA. Amplification of TCR beta CDR3 used immunoSEQ multiplex PCR across 54 Vbeta and 13 Jbeta. TCRdb itself ran the immunoSEQ multiplex PCR reads through MiXCR, one entry per CDR3 protein. The data show some 120,000 distinct CDR3 sequences, under 95% seen once.

The sequenced material came from CD8+ T cells from PBMCs. The TCR originated in a human donor with multiple sclerosis. The rearrangement joins TRBV5-4 to TRBJ1-1; 7 bases agree with TRBD1. As DNA, the CDR3 is TGTGCCAGCAGCTATAACAGGGGCACTGAAGCTTTCTTT. Its protein is CASSYNRGTEAFF.